This passage covers 20 T cell receptor beta chains from one sample sequenced in a study of shared clonotypes between healthy human individuals. The repertoire was sequenced with immunoSEQ multiplex PCR; TCRdb's copy has only in-frame clones and lacks some. The profile shows about 2,200,000 clones, around 93% of them singletons. Naive CD8 cells lacked CD45RO, underwent positive selection for CCR7 and left out terminally differentiated effector memory CD45RA+ cells. The sample consisted of naive CD8+ T cells from PBMCs. These TCRs come from a man in his late teens or twenties in good health. Some clones in this sample may be carry-over from other donors' samples.

As for this clone: Other DNA sequences of this sample code for an identical CDR3. The rearrangement uses TRBV4-2 and TRBJ2-7; weak D call: TRBD2 (5 bases). This CDR3 region has 14 residues. The V gene lost 0 bases and the J gene lost 3 bases, with 9 bases spanning the gap. In germline, CDR1 is LGHNA, CDR2 YNFKEQ. The DNA of the CDR3 is TGTGCCAGCAGCCAAGATCCTGGGAGCTACGAGCAGTACTTC. Its translation is CASSQDPGSYEQYF.

This chain connects TRBV9 to TRBJ2-1; TRBD2 aligns across 8 bases. The ends lost 0 bases at V and 9 bases at J; junction bases unmatched: 8. The CDR3 consists of 15 residues. CDR1 is SGDLS, CDR2 YYNGEE, per germline. CDR3 DNA: TGTGCCAGCAGCGTAGGGTTAGCGGGAAGGATTGAGCAGTTCTTC. It encodes CASSVGLAGRIEQFF.

The CDR3 loop is CASSLILAGSEQYF. The CDR3 DNA is TGTGCCAGCAGCTTGATACTAGCGGGATCCGAGCAGTACTTC. The genes are TRBV7-2 and TRBJ2-7, with 10 bases that match TRBD2. V shed 3 bases and J 6 bases; nucleotides not matched to a gene: 5. The germline gives CDR1 SGHTA, CDR2 FQGNSA. CDR3 size: 14 residues.

Notes on this clone: Other nucleotide sequences from this sample produce the same CDR3. The chain combines TRBV7-6 with TRBJ2-2; no clear D gene. Between the trimmed V and J ends, which lost 1 base and 0 bases, there was a span of 12 bases. CDR1 SGHVS and CDR2 FNYEAQ come from the germline V gene. The CDR3 totals 17 residues. The CDR3 spells CASSLVRGGANTGELFF. The CDR3 DNA sequence: TGTGCCAGCAGCTTAGTGCGCGGCGGAGCGAACACCGGGGAGCTGTTTTTT. Combining the CDR3 with reference TRBV7-6 and TRBJ2-2 gives the whole variable domain GAGVSQSPRYKVTKRGQDVALRCDPISGHVSLYWYRQALGQGPEFLTYFNYEAQQDKSGLPNDRFSAERPEGSISTLTIQRTEQRDSAMYRCASSLVRGGANTGELFFGEGSRLTVL.

The rearrangement links TRBV7-6 to TRBJ2-1; 8 bases are a match to TRBD2. The CDR3 runs 12 residues. Losses at the gene ends were 5 bases for V and 11 bases for J; bases not matched to a gene: 5. Per the germline V gene, CDR1 is SGHVS and CDR2 is FNYEAQ. The CDR3 bases are TGTGCCAGCAGCGCAGGACTAGCAAAGCAGTTCTTC. Translation: CASSAGLAKQFF.

The chain is built from TRBV29-1 and TRBJ2-3, with D perhaps TRBD2 (6 bases). Germline V gives CDR1 SQVTM, CDR2 ANQGSEA. This CDR3 is built from 15 residues. V lost 0 bases to trimming and J lost 4 bases, with 14 bases between them. The CDR3 protein is CSVEDRGDAADTQYF. CDR3 DNA sequence: TGCAGCGTTGAAGATCGCGGGGATGCGGCAGATACGCAGTATTTT.

The count of this clone is one. This chain joins TRBV5-1 and TRBJ1-1; possible D gene TRBD1, 5 bases. CDR1 and CDR2 (germline): SGHRS, YFSETQ. The CDR3 covers 16 residues. V lost 2 bases and J lost 1, with 15 bases in between. The CDR3 DNA sequence: TGCGCCAGCAGCTTTGGCTGGGGAGGGGCGAACACTGAAGCTTTCTTT. It encodes CASSFGWGGANTEAFF.

The rearrangement uses TRBV2 and TRBJ2-3; D possibly corresponds to TRBD1 (5 bases). Deletions cut 11 bases from V and 6 bases from J, with 24 bases between. CDR1 is SNHLY, CDR2 FYNNEI, per germline. The CDR3 runs to 15 residues. CDR3 region: CAGEHMSVGADTQYF. The CDR3 coding sequence is TGTGCCGGAGAGCATATGTCGGTTGGGGCGGATACGCAGTATTTT.

The chain combines TRBV27 with TRBJ2-1; 9 nucleotides align to TRBD2. The CDR3 loop spans 16 amino acids. V dropped 6 bases and J dropped 0; count of bases not matched to a gene: 6. Per the germline V gene, CDR1 is MNHEY and CDR2 is SMNVEV (reference sequence). DNA of the CDR3: TGTGCCAGCAGCAGACTAGCGGAGAACTCCTACAATGAGCAGTTCTTC. It yields the protein CASSRLAENSYNEQFF.

Concerning this clone: Other DNA variants within this sample encode the same CDR3. J is TRBJ1-4 and V is TRBV27, with D hard to call. The germline V and J ends were trimmed by 6 bases and 0 bases, with 5 bases remaining between them. Germline values: CDR1 MNHEY, CDR2 SMNVEV (reference sequence). The CDR3 has 13 amino acids. The CDR3 reads CASSLTTNEKLFF. CDR3 DNA: TGTGCCAGCAGCCTGACAACTAATGAAAAACTGTTTTTT.

The V gene is TRBV19, the J gene TRBJ2-1, with D hard to call. V gave up 6 bases and J gave up 10 bases, with 10 bases separating them. From germline, CDR1 is LNHDA and CDR2 SQIVND (reference sequence). CDR3 length: 11 amino acids. CDR3 DNA sequence: TGTGCCAGTAGCCAGCGACTCGAGCAGTTCTTC. Protein sequence: CASSQRLEQFF.

The chain has TRBV4-3 and TRBJ2-1, with D tentatively TRBD2 (5 bases). The CDR3 consists of 15 residues. The V gene's germline CDR1 is LGHNA and CDR2 YSLEER. Deletions cut 1 base from V and 0 bases from J, with 7 bases between. The CDR3 is CASSQARASYNEQFF. The CDR3 DNA reads TGCGCCAGCAGCCAAGCGAGGGCCTCCTACAATGAGCAGTTCTTC.

The gene calls are TRBV11-2 and TRBJ2-7; D unclear. Germline CDR1 reads SGHAT; CDR2 reads FQNNGV. This CDR3 is built from 11 residues. V gave up 4 bases and J gave up 6 bases, with 7 bases separating them. This chain's CDR3 is CASSSHFEQYF. CDR3 DNA sequence: TGTGCCAGCAGCTCCCACTTCGAGCAGTACTTC.

This chain uses TRBV28 with TRBJ2-3; 8 bases agree with TRBD1. Germline V gene sequence: CDR1 MDHEN, CDR2 SYDVKM. The CDR3 contains 15 residues. Trimming removed 3 bases from V and 4 bases from J; junction bases left unmatched: 6. CDR3 sequence reads: CASSFIDRGADTQYF. The DNA for the CDR3 is TGTGCCAGCAGTTTTATTGACAGGGGTGCAGATACGCAGTATTTT.

The chain links TRBV7-8 to TRBJ2-3; D perhaps matches TRBD2 (6 bases). Germline CDR1 SGHVS, CDR2 FQNEAQ. V was clipped by 6 bases and J by 8 bases, with 18 bases between them. The CDR3 runs 14 residues. The CDR3 reads CASRKVGWEATQYF. CDR3 sequence (DNA): TGTGCCAGCAGGAAGGTGGGGTGGGAGGCTACGCAGTATTTT.

The chain recombines TRBV2 with TRBJ2-1; 9 bases line up with TRBD2. The CDR3 consists of 15 residues. Per the germline V gene, CDR1 is SNHLY and CDR2 is FYNNEI. After removal of 2 bases from V and 4 bases from J, the junction contained 3 bases not matched to a gene. DNA of the CDR3: TGTGCCAGCAGTGAACTAGCGGGAAGTTACAATGAGCAGTTCTTC. Translating gives CASSELAGSYNEQFF.

V usage is TRBV28 and J usage is TRBJ2-7; D may match TRBD1 or TRBD2 (5 bases each). V dropped 1 base and J dropped 3 bases, with 10 bases sitting between them. Germline V gene sequence: CDR1 MDHEN, CDR2 SYDVKM. The CDR3 runs to 14 residues. The CDR3 DNA follows: TGTGCCAGCAGTTTATATGGGACCTACTACGAGCAGTACTTC. Translating gives CASSLYGTYYEQYF.

The gene calls are TRBV7-9 and TRBJ2-7; the D call may be TRBD1 or TRBD2 (5 bases each). CDR1 is SEHNR and CDR2 is FQNEAQ in the germline V gene (reference sequence). The CDR3 loop spans 13 amino acids. The V and J ends lost 7 bases and 9 bases respectively, with 19 bases between them. The CDR3 bases are TGTGCCAGCACCCGGGACCCAGACGTGGTGCAGTACTTC. Translated: CASTRDPDVVQYF. The entire variable domain, with the rest obtained from reference TRBV7-9 and TRBJ2-7, is as follows: DTGVSQNPRHKITKRGQNVTFRCDPISEHNRLYWYRQTLGQGPEFLTYFQNEAQLEKSRLLSDRFSAERPKGSFSTLEIQRTEQGDSAMYLCASTRDPDVVQYFGPGTRLTVT.

This clone was observed a handful of times. The chain recombines TRBV11-2 with TRBJ2-5; 11 nucleotides agree with TRBD1. The CDR3 has 12 residues. The V segment lost 5 bases and the J segment 13 bases; nucleotides outside the gene matches: 6. CDR1 and CDR2 (germline): SGHAT, FQNNGV. The CDR3 here is CASSLGQGAWYF. The CDR3 DNA sequence: TGTGCCAGCAGCCTCGGACAGGGGGCATGGTACTTC.

To note about this clone: At the DNA level, this CDR3 is encoded by other sequences in the same sample as well. The chain couples TRBV9 to TRBJ2-1; D remains unclear. The V and J ends lost 0 bases and 6 bases respectively, with 4 bases between them. The CDR3 covers 12 residues. The germline CDR1 and CDR2 sequences are SGDLS and YYNGEE. CDR3 DNA sequence: TGTGCCAGCAGCGTAGCTACCAATGAGCAGTTCTTC. Protein: CASSVATNEQFF.